This record looks at one T cell receptor beta chain sequence and its context. Its antigen is unidentified. The source of the sample is a study of T cells in Graves' hyperthyroidism and ophthalmopathy. Study-wide background: Peripheral blood was acquired at first diagnosis, ahead of any therapy whatsoever.

Trimming removed 3 bases at V and 6 bases at J, with 2 bases between. Germline V CDR1 and CDR2: LNHDA, SQIVND (reference sequence). This CDR3 spans 11 amino acids. Findings of the study overall: Ophthalmopathy and stable hyperthyroidism were told apart by a 13 V-J model.

In patients aged 18 to 65, hyperthyroidism was newly diagnosed, with duration under 2 months. RNA transcripts provided the source from which TCR beta CDR3 regions were amplified. The TCR CDR3 was amplified in a first-round RT-PCR using the HTBI primer set. One entry per CDR3 protein results from TCRdb running MiXCR on the multiplex PCR reads. This table holds about 96,000 distinct CDR3 sequences, about 51% found once. The rearrangement joins TRBV19 to TRBJ2-2; D call uncertain. The sequence was collected from a woman in her 40s with Graves' hyperthyroidism. The sequencing sample was made of blood. CDR3 nucleotides: TGTGCCAGTAGTATGCCCGGGGAGCTGTTTTTT. Its protein product is CASSMPGELFF. Based on the CDR3 plus reference TRBV19 and TRBJ2-2, the full variable domain is DGGITQSPKYLFRKEGQNVTLSCEQNLNHDAMYWYRQDPGQGLRLIYYSQIVNDFQKGDIAEGYSVSREKKESFPLTVTSAQKNPTAFYLCASSMPGELFFGEGSRLTVL.